Listed here are 14 T cell receptor beta chains from one sample, sequenced in a study of metastatic and nonmetastatic thyroid tumors. Nobody among the patients had been given any treatment before thyroid surgery. TCRdb re-called the PCR reads through MiXCR. The sample yields roughly 59,000 clones, 16% seen once. The sample taken for sequencing was blood. The receptor source for this set is a male donor with papillary thyroid cancer or a benign thyroid nodule (not recorded which). Some clones in this sample may be carry-over from other donors' samples.

This clone has a handful of counts. A read error may account for a junction end that differs from germline. This chain joins TRBV6-1 and TRBJ1-4; no clear D gene. The CDR3 runs to 11 residues. Germline assignment: CDR1 MNHNS and CDR2 SASEGT. As DNA, the CDR3 is TGTACCAGCAGTGCCCGTGGGAAAACTGTTTTT. It yields the protein CTSSARGKTVF.

This clone turned up a few times. The V and J genes are TRBV27 and TRBJ2-2, with D perhaps TRBD2 (5 bases). Trimming pared 7 bases from V and 4 bases from J, leaving 19 bases between. The germline V gene encodes CDR1 MNHEY and CDR2 SMNVEV (reference sequence). This CDR3 has 16 residues. The CDR3 spells CASIPQPGDGTGELFF. The CDR3 nucleotides read TGTGCCAGCATTCCCCAACCCGGGGATGGCACCGGGGAGCTGTTTTTT.

This clone was detected ten times or more. The chain couples TRBV2 to TRBJ1-6, with 8 bases aligning to TRBD1. From germline, CDR1 is SNHLY and CDR2 FYNNEI. V lost 4 bases, J lost 5 bases, and 1 base stayed unmatched. The CDR3 is 14 residues long. CDR3 DNA sequence: TGTGCCAGCAGTGCACAGGGGGATAATTCACCCCTCCACTTT. This gives the protein CASSAQGDNSPLHF.

This clone was seen many times. The rearrangement links TRBV20-1 to TRBJ2-2, with D tentatively TRBD1 or TRBD2 (5 bases each). CDR3 size: 13 residues. The germline gives CDR1 DFQATT, CDR2 SNEGSKA (reference sequence). V gave up 3 bases and J gave up 6 bases, with 11 bases separating them. This CDR3 reads CSARAGTPGELFF. CDR3 nucleotides: TGCAGTGCTAGGGCAGGGACCCCCGGGGAGCTGTTTTTT.

Comment on this clone: With a much larger clone just one base away, this may be a read error. The CDR3, as DNA: TGTGCCAGCTCGTGCGCACCGGGACTGAACACTGAAGCTTTCTTT. It specifies CASSCAPGLNTEAFF. J is TRBJ1-1 and V is TRBV18; weak D call: TRBD1 (5 bases). With 6 bases removed from V and 0 bases from J, the gap between germline ends came to 14 bases. Germline V gene lookup returns CDR1 KGHSH and CDR2 LQKENI. The CDR3 has 15 residues. The full variable domain, completed using reference TRBV18 and TRBJ1-1, is NAGVMQNPRHLVRRRGQEARLRCSPMKGHSHVYWYRQLPEEGLKFMVYLQKENIIDESGMPKERFSAEFPKEGPSILRIQQVVRGDSAAYFCASSCAPGLNTEAFFGQGTRLTVV.

This clone was observed many times. The V and J genes are TRBV5-6 and TRBJ1-2; no reliable D call. This CDR3 contains 11 residues. The V gene lost 0 bases and the J gene lost 6 bases, with 3 bases spanning the gap. Germline CDR1 reads SGHDT; CDR2 reads YYEEEE. CDR3 sequence (DNA): TGTGCCAGCAGCTTGGGCCATGGCTACACCTTC. It yields the protein CASSLGHGYTF.

This clone was counted a few times. The rearrangement joins TRBV27 to TRBJ1-5, with unresolved D. V gave up 3 bases and J gave up 7 bases, with 10 bases separating them. This CDR3 has 13 amino acids. The germline V gene has CDR1 MNHEY and CDR2 SMNVEV (reference sequence). In DNA, the CDR3 is TGTGCCAGCAGTTTTGGTGTCAACCAGCCCCAGCATTTT. This translates into CASSFGVNQPQHF.

This clone was seen only once. J is TRBJ2-7 and V is TRBV5-1, with a tentative D call TRBD2 (5 bases). The CDR3 spans 14 residues. Per the germline V gene, CDR1 is SGHRS and CDR2 is YFSETQ. Trimming cost V 2 bases and J 4 bases, with 13 bases left between them. CDR3 sequence reads: CASSLVLGGYEQYF. As DNA, the CDR3 is TGCGCCAGCAGCTTAGTACTAGGCGGGTACGAGCAGTACTTC. Supplemented by reference TRBV5-1 and TRBJ2-7, the full variable domain reads KAGVTQTPRYLIKTRGQQVTLSCSPISGHRSVSWYQQTPGQGLQFLFEYFSETQRNKGNFPGRFSGRQFSNSRSEMNVSTLELGDSALYLCASSLVLGGYEQYFGPGTRLTVT.

This clone came up many times. This rearrangement joins TRBV12-3 or TRBV12-4 to TRBJ2-5, with no clear D. The CDR3 runs 14 residues. V lost 3 bases, J lost 5 bases, and 13 bases lay in between. CDR3 DNA: TGTGCCAGCAGTTTCGTTGCAGTGGGGGAGACCCAGTACTTC. Translated: CASSFVAVGETQYF.

This clone was found many times. Other DNA sequences in the sample encode the same CDR3. This rearrangement joins TRBV7-6 to TRBJ1-4; D is uncertain. Trimming removed 1 base from V and 0 bases from J, with 9 bases in between. This CDR3 is built from 16 residues. Germline V gene sequence: CDR1 SGHVS, CDR2 FNYEAQ. The CDR3 DNA follows: TGTGCCAGCAGCTTAGGGGTCCCCACAACTAATGAAAAACTGTTTTTT. This sequence encodes CASSLGVPTTNEKLFF.

This clone was seen many times. The gene calls are TRBV30 and TRBJ2-5; TRBD2 aligns across 8 bases. Looked up from germline, CDR1 is GTSNPN and CDR2 is SVGIG (reference sequence). The junction had 7 bases not matched to a gene; V was cut back by 1 base and J by 0 bases. The CDR3 length is 16 residues. This CDR3 reads CAWSGVAGRYQETQYF. In nucleotides, the CDR3 is TGTGCCTGGAGTGGAGTAGCGGGGAGGTACCAAGAGACCCAGTACTTC.

The V gene is TRBV20-1, the J gene TRBJ2-5; D is possibly TRBD1 or TRBD2 (5 bases each). CDR3 length: 15 amino acids. Trimming cost V 3 bases and J 2 bases, with 16 bases left between them. CDR1 is DFQATT, CDR2 SNEGSKA, per germline (reference sequence). CDR3 nucleotide sequence: TGCAGTGCTAGCCCGTCCGGGGCCCTACAAGAGACCCAGTACTTC. Protein product: CSASPSGALQETQYF.

This clone was seen repeatedly, ten times or more. The chain couples TRBV20-1 to TRBJ1-1; 8 bases line up with TRBD1. J was trimmed by 3 bases and V by 2 bases; bases with no gene match: 2. CDR1 and CDR2 from the germline V gene are DFQATT and SNEGSKA (reference sequence). This CDR3 is 13 amino acids long. The CDR3 protein is CSARSDRDTEAFF. CDR3 DNA: TGCAGTGCTAGATCGGACAGGGACACTGAAGCTTTCTTT.

There are many counts of this clone. CDR3 in amino acids: CASSQWTSGGETQYF. The CDR3 DNA sequence: TGTGCCAGCAGCCAATGGACTAGCGGGGGCGAGACCCAGTACTTC. The chain uses TRBV3-1 and TRBJ2-5; TRBD2 aligns across 13 bases. The CDR3 loop spans 15 amino acids. The germline V gene has CDR1 LGHDT and CDR2 YNNKEL (reference sequence). With V trimmed by 2 bases and J by 5 bases, 2 bases remained unmatched.